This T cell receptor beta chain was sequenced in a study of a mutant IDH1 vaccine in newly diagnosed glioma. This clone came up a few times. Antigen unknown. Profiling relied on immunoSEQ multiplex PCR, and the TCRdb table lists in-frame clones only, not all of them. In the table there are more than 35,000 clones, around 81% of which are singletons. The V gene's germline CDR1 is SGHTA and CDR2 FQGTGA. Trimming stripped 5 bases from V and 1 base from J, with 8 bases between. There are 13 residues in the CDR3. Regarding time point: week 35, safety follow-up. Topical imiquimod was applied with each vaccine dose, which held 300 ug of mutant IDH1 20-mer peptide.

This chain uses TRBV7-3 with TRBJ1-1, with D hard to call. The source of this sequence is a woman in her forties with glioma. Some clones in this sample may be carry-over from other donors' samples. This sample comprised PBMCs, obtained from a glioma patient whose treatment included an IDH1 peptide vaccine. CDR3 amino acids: CASSRLRNTEAFF. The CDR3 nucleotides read TGTGCCAGCAGCAGATTAAGGAACACTGAAGCTTTCTTT.